One and the same sample provided the 4 T cell receptor beta chains below, sequenced in a study of blood T cells in healthy people across ages. Sample-barcoded 5' priming and a J-beta primer mix drove a second PCR of roughly 6 to 12 cycles. TCRdb re-analysed the 5' RACE reads in MiXCR, keeping a single row per CDR3 protein. The sample yields more than 800,000 distinct CDR3 sequences, less than 50% seen once. Sequencing input: blood. These receptor sequences come from an older woman in good health.

This clonotype was seen just once. The chain employs TRBV5-8 and TRBJ2-3; the match to TRBD1 covers 7 bases. This CDR3 spans 18 amino acids. CDR1 and CDR2 from the germline V gene are SGHTS and YDEGEE. The V segment lost 0 bases and the J segment 2 bases; nucleotides outside the gene matches: 12. The CDR3 sequence is CASSLGLTGRAPTDTQYF. The DNA for the CDR3 is TGTGCCAGCAGCTTGGGACTGACAGGGCGAGCCCCCACAGATACGCAGTATTTT.

This clonotype turned up a few times. The J gene is TRBJ2-5, the V gene TRBV6-1; 7 bases are a match to TRBD1. Germline V gene data show CDR1 as MNHNS and CDR2 as SASEGT. V was pared by 6 bases and J by 4 bases, with 11 bases of the junction left unmatched. CDR3 length equals 15 residues. CDR3 sequence: CASSRTGTAAETQYF. The DNA of the CDR3 is TGTGCCAGCAGCCGAACCGGGACAGCCGCAGAGACCCAGTACTTC.

V gene TRBV7-2 combines with J gene TRBJ1-1, with D perhaps TRBD1 (6 bases). The germline CDR1 and CDR2 sequences are SGHTA and FQGNSA. Trimming pared 5 bases from V and 2 bases from J, leaving 18 bases between. CDR3 length: 16 residues. This CDR3 reads CASSPNLGGGNTEAFF. The CDR3 DNA is TGTGCCAGCAGCCCCAACCTTGGGGGCGGTAACACTGAAGCTTTCTTT.

This clonotype was counted a few times. The chain uses TRBV12-3 or TRBV12-4 and TRBJ2-1; a possible D gene is TRBD2 (5 bases). The CDR3 spans 12 residues. Trimming removed 8 bases from V and 7 bases from J, with 12 bases in between. CDR3 amino acids: CASATRGNEQFF. For the CDR3, the DNA is TGTGCCAGCGCGACCAGAGGGAATGAGCAGTTCTTC.